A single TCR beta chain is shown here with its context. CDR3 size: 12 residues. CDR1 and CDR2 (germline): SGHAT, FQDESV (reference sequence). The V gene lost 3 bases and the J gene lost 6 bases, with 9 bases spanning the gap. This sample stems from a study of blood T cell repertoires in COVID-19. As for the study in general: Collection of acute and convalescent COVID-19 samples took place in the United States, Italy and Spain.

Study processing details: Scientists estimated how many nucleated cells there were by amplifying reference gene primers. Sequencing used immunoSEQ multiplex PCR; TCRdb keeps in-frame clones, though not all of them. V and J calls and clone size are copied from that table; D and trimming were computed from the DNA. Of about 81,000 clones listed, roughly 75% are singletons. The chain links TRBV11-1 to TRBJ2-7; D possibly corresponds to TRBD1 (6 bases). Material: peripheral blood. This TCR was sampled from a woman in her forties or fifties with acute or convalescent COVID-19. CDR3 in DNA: TGTGCCAGCAGCTTTACAGGGTCCGAGCAGTACTTC. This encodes CASSFTGSEQYF.